The entry that follows covers one T cell receptor (delta chain) sequence. This receptor's antigen is unknown. One end of the junction does not line up with germline, which may come from a read error. The cysteine opens and the phenylalanine closes a CDR3 of 18 amino acids. Only the CDR3 part of the read is kept: 54 bases, read in frame from the first base. The germline V gene specifies GEAIGNYY as CDR1 and EKD as CDR2. The source of the sample is a study of gamma-delta T cells after stem cell transplantation listed by TCRdb under 2016. Libraries were made using RT-PCR. This sample was sequenced with an Illumina MiSeq. Via CATT, TCRdb reprocessed the public reads, and rows with identical DNA were then joined. The sample table lists 1,300 or so delta-chain clones, 3% to 4% of them with a count of one. The ten largest clones take up roughly an eighth of the sample.

This receptor was taken from a human donor. It is not recorded whose cells these are; they may come from a transplant donor. The sequencing sample was made of gamma-delta T cells. This sequence uses TRDV2 and TRDJ3; the best D guess is TRDD3, with 5 bases matching. The DNA sequence follows: TGTGCCTGTGACACAGCCGGGGAGACCTCCCGGGACACCCGACAGATGTTTTTC. The translation is CACDTAGETSRDTRQMFF.